Listed below are T cell receptor beta chains from one sample, sequenced in a study of identical twins. TCRdb independently ran MiXCR on the 5' RACE reads; one entry per CDR3 protein. The sample lists about 890,000 distinct CDR3 sequences; 9% to 15% were seen once. These data are also associated with another study on yellow fever vaccine responses in identical twins.

The sequencing input was PBMCs. The receptor set was obtained from a woman younger than 35 in good health. Both conserved end residues are part of each CDR3. Fields, in order: V gene, clone size, J gene, CDR3 length, CDR3 protein. Size is omitted from some rows. Given values are once, few, many or a class for expanded clones.

TRBV29-1,few,TRBJ2-1,16,CSVEWAWLAGGDEQFF
TRBV29-1,few,TRBJ2-7,13,CSVVVTGLGEQYF
TRBV12-3/TRBV12-4,few,TRBJ2-1,14,CASSPAGHYNEQFF
TRBV11-3,few,TRBJ2-1,15,CASSLTQGTYNEQFF
TRBV20-1,few,TRBJ2-1,13,CSARDPIWDEQFF
TRBV4-1,.,TRBJ2-5,16,CASSTSGWGVRETQYF
TRBV11-2,.,TRBJ2-2,15,CASSFGTDNTGELFF
TRBV29-1,many,TRBJ2-3,13,CSVEITSTDTQYF
TRBV11-1,few,TRBJ1-1,13,CASTSRGPTEAFF
TRBV12-3/TRBV12-4,many,TRBJ2-1,12,CASSGTAGRRFF
TRBV7-2,.,TRBJ2-3,15,CASSSVAGRTDTQYF
TRBV7-9,.,TRBJ2-1,12,CASSLAENEQFF
TRBV9,many,TRBJ1-1,16,CASSSEGTGGNTEAFF
TRBV6-1,.,TRBJ2-1,14,CASSEGPGYNEQFF
TRBV12-3/TRBV12-4,few,TRBJ2-1,13,CASRTRVYVEQFF
TRBV20-1,few,TRBJ1-2,13,CSAQGAFVDGYTF
TRBV24-1,.,TRBJ2-3,15,CATSWTSGKTDTQYF
TRBV4-1,few,TRBJ2-3,16,CASSLPPGRGGVTQYF
TRBV5-1,many,TRBJ2-3,17,CASSTGLAGFSTDTQYF
TRBV14,.,TRBJ1-1,14,CASSSRAMNTEAFF
TRBV20-1,few,TRBJ2-5,16,CSASWSATTYQETQYF
TRBV12-3/TRBV12-4,.,TRBJ1-4,15,CASSHPGQKNEKLFF
TRBV11-3,.,TRBJ1-1,14,CASSHDRTNTEAFF
TRBV12-3/TRBV12-4,many,TRBJ2-3,15,CASSSPLADTDTQYF
TRBV2,many,TRBJ2-3,13,CASRGSFPDTQYF
TRBV7-9,.,TRBJ1-5,12,CASSSGLGSKHF
TRBV29-1,.,TRBJ2-3,13,CSVEDDGTDTQYF
TRBV5-1,few,TRBJ2-1,15,CASSISGGAWDEQFF
TRBV27,.,TRBJ1-2,17,CASSFGGVADANYGYTF
TRBV5-1,.,TRBJ1-5,15,CASSLAGLGNQPQHF
TRBV5-8,.,TRBJ2-3,15,CASSLRGTSTDTQYF
TRBV12-5,few,TRBJ2-2,15,CASGLQGGITGELFF
TRBV6-2/TRBV6-3,few,TRBJ2-5,18,CASRPDRLGPMGTETQYF
TRBV4-1,.,TRBJ2-2,15,CASSQGGTSTGELFF
TRBV28,.,TRBJ2-5,17,CASSLYLAGGPSKTQYF
TRBV5-1,.,TRBJ2-1,15,CASSRRARADNEQFF
TRBV2,few,TRBJ2-5,13,CASNPQGVKTQYF
TRBV7-9,many,TRBJ1-1,15,CASSLTGGRNTEAFF
TRBV7-2,few,TRBJ2-3,20,CASSLALIAGVPFSTDTQYF
TRBV12-3/TRBV12-4,.,TRBJ2-2,15,CASSLGPGPAGELFF
TRBV14,.,TRBJ2-2,15,CASSPQTVLTGELFF
TRBV12-3/TRBV12-4,few,TRBJ2-7,13,CASSLGGSLEQYF
TRBV11-2,many,TRBJ1-5,15,CASSLEGDSNQPQHF
TRBV28,.,TRBJ2-7,16,CASSITGGGYSYEQYF
TRBV18,.,TRBJ2-5,16,CASSPQYRGLQETQYF
TRBV10-3,.,TRBJ2-3,18,CAIGPTGGLAGNTDTQYF
TRBV5-1,.,TRBJ2-5,14,CASSYRGGYETQYF
TRBV6-1,.,TRBJ2-1,15,CASSPQRGPYNEQFF
TRBV12-5,.,TRBJ1-1,15,CASGPHGYGYTEAFF
TRBV20-1,.,TRBJ2-3,12,CSVFDPVDTQYF
TRBV12-3/TRBV12-4,few,TRBJ2-7,14,CASSFSESSYEQYF
TRBV25-1,few,TRBJ1-3,14,CASSHPISGNTIYF
TRBV10-3,.,TRBJ2-1,14,CAISRGPDGNEQFF
TRBV3-1,.,TRBJ1-1,12,CASSQSDTEAFF